A selection of T cell receptor beta chains follows, all from one sample in a study of type 1 regulatory T cells. TCRdb itself ran the reads through MiXCR, one entry per CDR3 protein. The sample gives about 100,000 distinct CDR3 sequences, roughly 31% of which show up once; less than 2.5% is in the top ten. Sequencing was carried out using CD4+ T cells, either the whole sample or a sorted fraction (not recorded which). These receptor sequences come from a human donor in good health. The CDR3 runs from the conserved cysteine through the conserved F or W. D genes are given only for firm matches. Clone size, where shown, is once, few, many, or a class for clones that have expanded.

size	D	V	J	DNA	CDR3
few	TRBD2	TRBV19	TRBJ2-3	TGTGCCAGTAGTCCCAGACGACTAGCGGGAGTGAGAACGCAGTATTTT	CASSPRRLAGVRTQYF
.	.	TRBV7-2	TRBJ2-3	TGTGCCAGCAGCCCCTCCTGGGGAGGATGGGATACGCAGTATTTT	CASSPSWGGWDTQYF
few	.	TRBV6-5	TRBJ2-5	TGTGCCAGCAGTTGGTCTAGTGTGGAGGAGACCCAGTACTTC	CASSWSSVEETQYF
.	.	TRBV18	TRBJ2-6	TGTGCCAGCTCACCGAGTTTTCTGGCGGTCTCTGGGGCCAACGTCCTGACTTTC	CASSPSFLAVSGANVLTF
.	TRBD2	TRBV20-1	TRBJ2-7	TGCAGTGCTAGACCCGAACTAGCGGGAGGGCTCTACGAGCAGTACTTC	CSARPELAGGLYEQYF
few	.	TRBV12-3/TRBV12-4	TRBJ1-6	TGTGCCAGCAGTTGGGGGACGGAGAATTCACCCCTCCACTTT	CASSWGTENSPLHF
.	TRBD2	TRBV6-1	TRBJ2-5	TGTGCCAGCAGACCCCGAGGTAGCGGGAGTTCTGAGACCCAGTACTTC	CASRPRGSGSSETQYF
.	.	TRBV7-2	TRBJ2-7	TGTACCAGCAGCTCCAACAGGGCAGCCTACGAGCAGTACTTC	CTSSSNRAAYEQYF
.	TRBD2	TRBV20-1	TRBJ2-7	TGCAGTGCTAGAGTCCTAGCGGGAGTGGGGGAGCAGTACTTC	CSARVLAGVGEQYF
few	TRBD2	TRBV6-2/TRBV6-3	TRBJ2-1	TGTGCCAGCAGAGATAGAACGGGACTAGCGGGGGCGAATGAGCAGTTCTTC	CASRDRTGLAGANEQFF
few	TRBD2	TRBV5-4	TRBJ2-5	TGTGCCAGCAGCCGGATGCTGAGCGGGAGGGCCCGTAAGACCCAGTACTTC	CASSRMLSGRARKTQYF
few	.	TRBV2	TRBJ2-3	TGTGCCAGCAGTGAAGGGAAGGGCACAGATACGCAGTATTTT	CASSEGKGTDTQYF